Listed here are 31 T cell receptor beta chains from one sample, sequenced in a study of a mutant IDH1 vaccine in newly diagnosed glioma. Their recognized antigens are unknown. The time point is: week 35, safety follow-up. One vaccine dose held 300 ug of mutant IDH1 20-mer peptide and came with topical imiquimod. Only in-frame clones appear in the TCRdb table, and some are missing; sequencing was by immunoSEQ multiplex PCR. The table lists roughly 50,000 clones, 65% to 80% of them singletons. Source: PBMCs, taken from a glioma patient whose treatment included an IDH1 peptide vaccine. The receptors originated from a man aged 35-49 years with glioma.

This rearrangement joins TRBV9 to TRBJ2-7; 8 nucleotides agree with TRBD1. In germline, CDR1 is SGDLS, CDR2 YYNGEE. CDR3 length: 14 residues. V lost 0 bases to trimming and J lost 4 bases; unmatched junction nucleotides: 3. This CDR3 reads CASSVGTGTYEQYF. The CDR3 region has the DNA TGTGCCAGCAGCGTAGGGACAGGGACGTACGAGCAGTACTTC.

The chain combines TRBV10-1 with TRBJ1-5, with D possibly TRBD1 on 6 matching bases. The CDR3 is made up of 13 amino acids. The germline V and J ends were trimmed by 4 bases and 4 bases, with 8 bases remaining between them. CDR1 WNHNN and CDR2 SYGVQD come from the germline V gene (reference sequence). CDR3: CASSAGANQPQHF. CDR3 sequence (DNA): TGCGCCAGCAGTGCAGGGGCGAATCAGCCCCAGCATTTT.

The genes are TRBV5-1 and TRBJ2-5, with no clear D. The germline V gene encodes CDR1 SGHRS and CDR2 YFSETQ. The V end lost 0 bases, the J end lost 5 bases, and 11 bases lay between the germline ends. The CDR3 sequence is 14 residues long. The CDR3 sequence: CASSLAGEFETQYF. CDR3 nucleotides: TGCGCCAGCAGCTTGGCGGGTGAATTCGAGACCCAGTACTTC.

Of note for this clone: Other DNA variants within this sample encode the same CDR3. The CDR3 sequence: CASSFSLNTEAFF. In nucleotides, the CDR3 is TGTGCCAGCAGTTTCAGCCTGAACACTGAAGCTTTCTTT. The V gene is TRBV6-6, the J gene TRBJ1-1; D is unclear. The V end was cut by 4 bases, the J end by 0 bases, with 6 bases between. The CDR3 length is 13 residues. Germline V gene data show CDR1 as MNHNY and CDR2 as SVGAGI (reference sequence).

The chain employs TRBV5-4 and TRBJ2-7; D gene uncertain. This CDR3 has 15 amino acids. The V gene lost 4 bases and the J gene lost 0 bases, with 14 bases spanning the gap. The germline V gene encodes CDR1 SGHNT and CDR2 YYREEE (reference sequence). The CDR3: CASSPQTGPSYEQYF. The CDR3, as DNA: TGTGCCAGCAGCCCACAAACCGGGCCCTCCTACGAGCAGTACTTC. The variable domain in full, completed from reference TRBV5-4 and TRBJ2-7, reads ETGVTQSPTHLIKTRGQQVTLRCSSQSGHNTVSWYQQALGQGPQFIFQYYREEENGRGNFPPRFSGLQFPNYSSELNVNALELDDSALYLCASSPQTGPSYEQYFGPGTRLTVT.

This clone has a handful of counts. The chain recombines TRBV20-1 with TRBJ2-5; D gene ambiguous. The V end was cut by 1 base, the J end by 7 bases, with 7 bases between. The CDR3 runs 11 residues. Looked up from germline, CDR1 is DFQATT and CDR2 is SNEGSKA (reference sequence). The CDR3 loop is CSARVELTQYF. The CDR3 coding sequence is TGCAGTGCTAGAGTCGAGCTGACCCAGTACTTC.

The CDR3 loop reads CATSRRAGESQPQHF. The CDR3 DNA reads as TGTGCCACCAGCAGAAGGGCAGGGGAGAGTCAGCCCCAGCATTTT. The chain combines TRBV15 with TRBJ1-5, with a tentative D call TRBD1 (6 bases). Germline V lookup: CDR1 LNHNV, CDR2 YYDKDF (reference sequence). The CDR3 is 15 amino acids. V was shortened by 2 bases and J by 6 bases, with 14 bases between the two germline ends.

The rearrangement uses TRBV19 and TRBJ1-5, with D unresolved. Germline V gene data show CDR1 as LNHDA and CDR2 as SQIVND (reference sequence). The CDR3 runs 14 residues. V gave up 9 bases and J gave up 0 bases, with 12 bases separating them. The CDR3 protein is CASDKTLSNQPQHF. The CDR3 nucleotides read TGTGCCAGCGACAAGACCCTTAGCAATCAGCCCCAGCATTTT.

The chain carries TRBV5-1 and TRBJ2-7; maybe TRBD2 (6 bases). CDR3 size: 15 residues. In germline, CDR1 is SGHRS, CDR2 YFSETQ. Trimming shortened V by 0 bases and J by 3 bases, and 13 bases separated the two germline ends. The CDR3 region is CASSLDGGGRYEQYF. For the CDR3, the DNA is TGCGCCAGCAGCTTGGACGGGGGTGGTCGCTACGAGCAGTACTTC. Using reference TRBV5-1 and TRBJ2-7 for the parts outside the CDR3, the full variable domain is KAGVTQTPRYLIKTRGQQVTLSCSPISGHRSVSWYQQTPGQGLQFLFEYFSETQRNKGNFPGRFSGRQFSNSRSEMNVSTLELGDSALYLCASSLDGGGRYEQYFGPGTRLTVT.

This CDR3 reads CASRGAGGFDEQYF. The CDR3 DNA follows: TGTGCCAGCCGCGGGGCAGGAGGCTTCGACGAGCAGTACTTC. V and J are TRBV25-1 and TRBJ2-7, with D possibly being TRBD2 (6 bases). CDR1 MGHDK and CDR2 SYGVNS come from the germline V gene. CDR3 length: 14 amino acids. V was pared by 8 bases and J by 5 bases, with 19 bases between.

The chain recombines TRBV27 with TRBJ2-7; unclear D gene. CDR3 size: 15 residues. The germline gives CDR1 MNHEY, CDR2 SMNVEV (reference sequence). Trimming stripped 3 bases from V and 4 bases from J, with 16 bases between. The CDR3 sequence: CASSFIPSRFYEQYF. The CDR3 DNA is TGTGCCAGCAGTTTCATTCCCTCGCGGTTTTACGAGCAGTACTTC.

The chain is built from TRBV30 and TRBJ2-1; 11 bases match TRBD2. The CDR3 length is 14 residues. Germline CDR1 is GTSNPN and CDR2 is SVGIG (reference sequence). The V segment lost 1 base and the J segment 9 bases; nucleotides outside the gene matches: 5. DNA of the CDR3: TGTGCCTGGAGTGCCGGACTAGCGGGCACTGAGCAGTTCTTC. Translated, it gives CAWSAGLAGTEQFF. The variable domain in full, with the rest retrieved from reference TRBV30 and TRBJ2-1, is SQTIHQWPATLVQPVGSPLSLECTVEGTSNPNLYWYRQAAGRGLQLLFYSVGIGQISSEVPQNLSASRPQDRQFILSSKKLLLSDSGFYLCAWSAGLAGTEQFFGPGTRLTVL.

The gene calls are TRBV10-3 and TRBJ1-4, with D possibly TRBD1 on 5 matching bases. CDR3 length: 15 amino acids. CDR1 ENHRY and CDR2 SYGVKD come from the germline V gene. Trimming pared 0 bases from V and 3 bases from J, leaving 8 bases between. CDR3 sequence reads: CAISESDIPNEKLFF. The DNA for the CDR3 is TGTGCCATCAGTGAGTCGGACATACCTAATGAAAAACTGTTTTTT.

The chain employs TRBV19 and TRBJ2-1, with a tentative D call TRBD1 (5 bases). Germline V gene lookup returns CDR1 LNHDA and CDR2 SQIVND (reference sequence). The CDR3 length is 13 residues. V lost 8 bases and J 8 bases, leaving 16 bases between the germline ends. The CDR3 protein is CASPPGKGHEQFF. The CDR3 region has the DNA TGTGCCAGTCCGCCAGGGAAAGGGCATGAGCAGTTCTTC. Drawing the rest from reference TRBV19 and TRBJ2-1, the complete variable domain is DGGITQSPKYLFRKEGQNVTLSCEQNLNHDAMYWYRQDPGQGLRLIYYSQIVNDFQKGDIAEGYSVSREKKESFPLTVTSAQKNPTAFYLCASPPGKGHEQFFGPGTRLTVL.

This clone was counted once. The chain couples TRBV15 to TRBJ2-1; D gene unclear. The V end was cut by 0 bases, the J end by 0 bases, with 9 bases between. CDR3 length: 16 residues. Looked up from germline, CDR1 is LNHNV and CDR2 is YYDKDF (reference sequence). The CDR3 loop reads CATSRDRLSSYNEQFF. CDR3 bases: TGTGCCACCAGCAGAGATCGACTCAGCTCCTACAATGAGCAGTTCTTC.

This chain connects TRBV5-8 to TRBJ1-5; TRBD1 aligns across 10 bases. Per the germline V gene, CDR1 is SGHTS and CDR2 is YDEGEE. J was trimmed by 7 bases and V by 3 bases; bases with no gene match: 4. The CDR3 is 14 amino acids. The CDR3 DNA sequence: TGTGCCAGCAGCTCCGACAGGGGGCGACAGCCCCAGCATTTT. This gives the protein CASSSDRGRQPQHF.

The genes are TRBV18 and TRBJ1-6, with 8 bases matching TRBD1. Trimming at V came to 6 bases and at J to 4 bases, leaving 2 bases not matched to a gene. The CDR3 has 14 residues. The germline gives CDR1 KGHSH, CDR2 LQKENI. The CDR3 sequence: CASSRDRYNSPLHF. Written as DNA, the CDR3 is TGTGCCAGCTCCCGGGACAGGTATAATTCACCCCTCCACTTT. The full variable domain, completed using reference TRBV18 and TRBJ1-6, is NAGVMQNPRHLVRRRGQEARLRCSPMKGHSHVYWYRQLPEEGLKFMVYLQKENIIDESGMPKERFSAEFPKEGPSILRIQQVVRGDSAAYFCASSRDRYNSPLHFGNGTRLTVT.

The chain carries TRBV5-1 and TRBJ2-6; 9 positions agree with TRBD1. The length of the CDR3 is 16 residues. The V and J ends lost 1 base and 2 bases, in that order; junction bases with no gene match: 1. Germline CDR1 SGHRS, CDR2 YFSETQ. For the CDR3, the DNA is TGCGCCAGCAGCTTGACAGGGGGCACTGGGGCCAACGTCCTGACTTTC. Translating it yields CASSLTGGTGANVLTF.

The chain has TRBV5-1 and TRBJ2-5; the match to TRBD2 covers 7 bases. Germline CDR1 is SGHRS and CDR2 is YFSETQ. CDR3 size: 15 residues. V shed 0 bases and J 3 bases; nucleotides not matched to a gene: 5. CDR3 DNA sequence: TGCGCCAGCAGCTTGGGCGGCCTAGCGGAAGAGACCCAGTACTTC. Translation gives CASSLGGLAEETQYF.

The chain joins TRBV13 to TRBJ2-1; no reliable D call. Trimming took off 3 bases at V and 2 bases at J, with 11 bases between the two ends. CDR1 and CDR2 (germline): PRHDT, FYEKMQ (reference sequence). There are 15 residues in the CDR3. This CDR3 reads CASSFYRPTYNEQFF. The CDR3, as DNA: TGTGCCAGCAGCTTCTACAGACCAACCTACAATGAGCAGTTCTTC.

This clone came up once. This chain connects TRBV7-9 to TRBJ1-2; no firm D call. Trimming pared 3 bases from V and 6 bases from J, leaving 8 bases between. Germline CDR1 SEHNR, CDR2 FQNEAQ (reference sequence). The length of the CDR3 is 12 residues. The CDR3 spells CASSLGGNGYTF. The CDR3, as DNA: TGTGCCAGCAGCTTGGGTGGTAATGGCTACACCTTC.

The genes are TRBV6-4 and TRBJ2-3, with 7 bases matching TRBD2. The J segment lost 2 bases and the V segment lost 6 bases, leaving 11 bases of the junction unmatched. The CDR3 extends over 16 amino acids. Germline CDR1 MRHNA, CDR2 SNTAGT. The CDR3 bases are TGTGCCAGCAGCCTCATTTCCGGGGGGACCACAGATACGCAGTATTTT. Translated, it gives CASSLISGGTTDTQYF.

The rearrangement links TRBV5-6 to TRBJ1-6, with D possibly being TRBD1 (5 bases). The CDR3 contains 17 residues. CDR1 is SGHDT and CDR2 is YYEEEE in the germline V gene. V gave up 0 bases and J gave up 2 bases, with 12 bases separating them. Here the CDR3 DNA reads TGTGCCAGCAGCTTGGTGGCAGGGAGGACCTATAATTCACCCCTCCACTTT. Its translation is CASSLVAGRTYNSPLHF.

The sample holds a few counts of this clone. The V call is TRBV19, the J call TRBJ1-4; the D is unclear. The V and J ends lost 1 base and 5 bases respectively, with 14 bases between them. The CDR3 is 16 residues long. Germline V gene lookup returns CDR1 LNHDA and CDR2 SQIVND (reference sequence). CDR3 coding DNA: TGTGCCAGTAGTATAGGTCAAAACATCCGAAATGAAAAACTGTTTTTT. Translated, it gives CASSIGQNIRNEKLFF.

This clone appeared a few times. V is TRBV7-9 and J is TRBJ2-2; D possibly uses TRBD1 or TRBD2 (6 bases each). Germline loops: CDR1 SEHNR, CDR2 FQNEAQ (reference sequence). V lost 1 base, J lost 2 bases, and 20 bases lay in between. The CDR3 runs 19 residues. CDR3 amino acids: CASSLEGGQPLLNTGELFF. In DNA form, the CDR3 reads TGTGCCAGCAGCTTAGAGGGGGGCCAACCCCTATTAAACACCGGGGAGCTGTTTTTT.

This clone was counted only a few times. The chain uses TRBV4-1 and TRBJ2-2; D not resolved. With 0 bases removed from V and 6 bases from J, the gap between germline ends came to 8 bases. Germline V CDR1 and CDR2: MGHRA, YSYEKL. The CDR3 sequence is 14 residues long. The CDR3 bases are TGCGCCAGCAGCCAAGATCCTAGGCCCGGGGAGCTGTTTTTT. The encoded protein is CASSQDPRPGELFF.

The V call is TRBV6-5, the J call TRBJ1-5; D unclear. The germline V and J ends were trimmed by 6 bases and 4 bases, with 13 bases remaining between them. Germline V gene sequence: CDR1 MNHEY, CDR2 SVGAGI. The CDR3 runs to 14 residues. The chain's CDR3 is CASSLRRDNQPQHF. DNA of the CDR3: TGTGCCAGCAGCCTACGGCGGGATAATCAGCCCCAGCATTTT.

This chain connects TRBV6-5 to TRBJ1-6; 7 bases match TRBD1. The CDR3 contains 14 residues. Germline CDR1 is MNHEY and CDR2 is SVGAGI. The J segment lost 5 bases and the V segment lost 5 bases, leaving 3 bases of the junction unmatched. Here the CDR3 DNA reads TGTGCCAGCAGTACAGGGGTGGATAATTCACCCCTCCACTTT. Translated, it gives CASSTGVDNSPLHF.

This clone occurred once. This chain joins TRBV4-1 and TRBJ2-7; tentatively, D is TRBD2 (6 bases). Trimming took off 1 base at V and 6 bases at J, with 7 bases between the two ends. Germline lookup yields CDR1 MGHRA and CDR2 YSYEKL. This CDR3 is 12 amino acids long. The CDR3 DNA follows: TGCGCCAGCAGCCAAGTGGGGGGCGAGCAGTACTTC. Translation gives CASSQVGGEQYF.

This clone was detected only once. This rearrangement joins TRBV2 to TRBJ1-2, with TRBD1 matching over 8 bases. The trim removed 4 bases at V and 8 bases at J, leaving 6 bases unmatched. Germline CDR1 reads SNHLY; CDR2 reads FYNNEI. The CDR3 spans 13 residues. The CDR3 region has the DNA TGTGCCAGCAGTGCGGACAGGGTTGGGGGCTACACCTTC. Its translation is CASSADRVGGYTF.

The V gene is TRBV25-1, the J gene TRBJ2-2; 7 bases are shared with TRBD1. Germline lookup yields CDR1 MGHDK and CDR2 SYGVNS. The CDR3 sequence is 15 residues long. J lost 2 bases, V lost 7 bases, and 7 bases had no gene match. The CDR3 sequence: CASTDGTANTGELFF. The CDR3 DNA is TGTGCCAGCACCGACGGGACAGCTAACACCGGGGAGCTGTTTTTT.